A selection of T cell receptor beta chains follows, all from one sample in a study of cytotoxic CD8 clonotypes in ibrutinib-treated CLL. Clones were read by immunoSEQ multiplex PCR, and TCRdb kept only the in-frame ones, dropping some. The table shows approximately 280,000 clones, with around 77% occurring only once. The sequencing here drew on PBMCs, taken at disease progression, from a patient treated with ibrutinib. The receptor source for this set is a human donor with chronic lymphocytic leukemia. The CDR3 runs from the conserved cysteine through the conserved F or W. Fields, in order: J gene, D gene, CDR3 length, V gene, CDR3 protein. D genes are given only for firm matches.

TRBJ2-3,TRBD2,17,TRBV14,CASSQALLAGVGDTQYF
TRBJ2-7,.,16,TRBV9,CASSVVGGAWGYEQYF
TRBJ2-7,TRBD1,16,TRBV10-3,CAISETNTGGLDEQYF
TRBJ1-1,.,13,TRBV7-3,CASSLEGRVEAFF
TRBJ2-7,.,13,TRBV7-2,CASSFGRLYEQYF
TRBJ2-7,TRBD1,16,TRBV23-1,CASSQFGGQGSYEQYF
TRBJ1-1,.,17,TRBV11-2,CASSLDQFEGRLTEAFF
TRBJ2-5,.,13,TRBV27,CASRSRFTGTQYF
TRBJ1-5,.,14,TRBV6-5,CASSWQYSNQPQHF
TRBJ1-6,.,16,TRBV6-6,CASSSLRGGENSPLHF
TRBJ1-2,.,13,TRBV28,CASSIGQPYGYTF
TRBJ1-2,TRBD1,15,TRBV18,CASSLGQGENYGYTF
TRBJ2-1,TRBD2,20,TRBV18,CASSPRAGGLLTSSYNEQFF
TRBJ2-2,.,14,TRBV7-9,CASSPGRVTGELFF
TRBJ1-1,.,11,TRBV18,CASSRNTEAFF
TRBJ2-3,TRBD1,15,TRBV5-4,CASSLAGGGTDTQYF
TRBJ2-7,.,13,TRBV30,CASWTDFSYEQYF
TRBJ2-1,.,17,TRBV10-3,CAILRNWGGSSYNEQFF
TRBJ2-7,TRBD1,16,TRBV11-2,CASSSPGTGSNYEQYF
TRBJ1-4,.,15,TRBV5-1,CASSPQGARNEKLFF
TRBJ2-7,.,14,TRBV4-3,CASSPGVVGYEQYF
TRBJ2-3,TRBD1,15,TRBV9,CASSPRTGNTDTQYF
TRBJ2-7,TRBD2,16,TRBV28,CASSQQGLAGTYEQYF
TRBJ2-5,TRBD2,16,TRBV2,CASSPKRDYFQETQYF
TRBJ1-2,.,13,TRBV4-1,CASSQVLAGGYTF
TRBJ2-2,.,14,TRBV9,CASSVVGVPGELFF
TRBJ1-4,TRBD1,15,TRBV7-8,CASSGRTGVNEKLFF
TRBJ1-1,.,17,TRBV9,CASSKGNQQALNTEAFF
TRBJ2-7,.,14,TRBV7-6,CASSPSGKLGEQYF
TRBJ1-5,.,13,TRBV28,CASSFSRVQPQHF
TRBJ2-7,.,13,TRBV10-2,CASSVLLRYEQYF
TRBJ2-7,.,12,TRBV11-2,CASSSEAYEQYF
TRBJ2-7,.,14,TRBV7-2,CASSSTAASYEQYF
TRBJ1-2,.,13,TRBV5-1,CASSSRDNYGYTF
TRBJ2-1,.,17,TRBV5-4,CASSLFSRGGYGNEQFF
TRBJ1-2,TRBD1,15,TRBV27,CASSLFTGGGYGYTF
TRBJ1-4,.,14,TRBV11-2,CASSLVVANEKLFF
TRBJ2-7,.,14,TRBV15,CATSPSKNSYEQYF
TRBJ1-2,.,13,TRBV5-1,CASSLERPDGYTF
TRBJ2-7,TRBD2,14,TRBV11-2,CASTETSGTYEQYF
TRBJ1-2,TRBD1,14,TRBV4-1,CASSQMTGNYGYTF
TRBJ2-5,TRBD1,15,TRBV19,CASRPGTGGAETQYF